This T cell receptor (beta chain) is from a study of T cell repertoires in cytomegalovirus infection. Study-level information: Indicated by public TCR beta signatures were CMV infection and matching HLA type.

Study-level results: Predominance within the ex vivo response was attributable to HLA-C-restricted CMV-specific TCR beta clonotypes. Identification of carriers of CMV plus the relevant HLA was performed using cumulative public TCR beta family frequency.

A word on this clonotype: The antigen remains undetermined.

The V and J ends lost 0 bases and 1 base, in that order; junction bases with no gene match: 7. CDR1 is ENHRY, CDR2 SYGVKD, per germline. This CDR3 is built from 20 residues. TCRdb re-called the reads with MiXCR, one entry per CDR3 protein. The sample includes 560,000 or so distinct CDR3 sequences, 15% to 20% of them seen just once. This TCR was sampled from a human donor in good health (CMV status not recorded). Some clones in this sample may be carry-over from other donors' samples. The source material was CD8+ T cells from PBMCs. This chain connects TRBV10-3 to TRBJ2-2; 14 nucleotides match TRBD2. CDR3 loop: CAISESTSGRAIWNTGELFF. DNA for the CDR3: TGTGCCATCAGTGAGTCGACTAGCGGGAGGGCCATTTGGAACACCGGGGAGCTGTTTTTT.